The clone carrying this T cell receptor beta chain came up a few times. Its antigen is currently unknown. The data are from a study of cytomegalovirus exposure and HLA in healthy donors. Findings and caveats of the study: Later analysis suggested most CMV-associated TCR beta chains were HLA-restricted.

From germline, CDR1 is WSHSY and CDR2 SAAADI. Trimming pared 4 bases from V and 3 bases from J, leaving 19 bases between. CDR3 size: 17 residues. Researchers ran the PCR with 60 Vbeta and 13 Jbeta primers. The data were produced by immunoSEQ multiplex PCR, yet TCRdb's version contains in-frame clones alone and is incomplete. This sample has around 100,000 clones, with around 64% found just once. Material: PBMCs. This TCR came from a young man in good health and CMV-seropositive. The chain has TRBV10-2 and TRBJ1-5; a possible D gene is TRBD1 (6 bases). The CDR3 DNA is TGCGCCAGCAGTGGTCCGGTCTTCGACAGGCCCAATCAGCCCCAGCATTTT. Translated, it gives CASSGPVFDRPNQPQHF.